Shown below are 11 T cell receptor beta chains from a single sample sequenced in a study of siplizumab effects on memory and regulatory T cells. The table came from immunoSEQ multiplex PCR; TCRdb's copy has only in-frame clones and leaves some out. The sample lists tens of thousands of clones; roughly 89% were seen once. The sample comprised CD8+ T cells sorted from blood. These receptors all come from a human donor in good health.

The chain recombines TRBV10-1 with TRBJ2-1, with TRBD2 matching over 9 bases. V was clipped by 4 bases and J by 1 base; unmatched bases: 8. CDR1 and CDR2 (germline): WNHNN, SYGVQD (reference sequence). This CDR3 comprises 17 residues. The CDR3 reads CASSAVREGSSYNEQFF. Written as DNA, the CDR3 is TGCGCCAGCAGTGCCGTGCGGGAGGGATCGTCCTACAATGAGCAGTTCTTC.

The CDR3 sequence is CSPPYGYTF. CDR3 DNA sequence: TGCAGTCCTCCTTATGGCTACACCTTC. V and J are TRBV20-1 and TRBJ1-2; D gene uncertain. Germline loops: CDR1 DFQATT, CDR2 SNEGSKA (reference sequence). Trimming stripped 8 bases from V and 5 bases from J, with 6 bases between. This CDR3 contains 9 residues.

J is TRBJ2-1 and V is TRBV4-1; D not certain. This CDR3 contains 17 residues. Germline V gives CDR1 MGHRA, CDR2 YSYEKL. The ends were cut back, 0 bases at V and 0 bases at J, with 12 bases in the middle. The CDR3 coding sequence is TGCGCCAGCAGCCAAGAGTCGGCGGCGCTCTCCTACAATGAGCAGTTCTTC. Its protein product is CASSQESAALSYNEQFF.

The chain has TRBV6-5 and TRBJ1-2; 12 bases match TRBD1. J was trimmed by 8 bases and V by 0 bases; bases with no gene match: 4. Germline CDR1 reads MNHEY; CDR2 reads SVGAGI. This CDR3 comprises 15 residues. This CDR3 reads CASSYSGDRGHGYTF. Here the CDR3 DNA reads TGTGCCAGCAGTTACTCAGGGGACAGGGGGCACGGCTACACCTTC.

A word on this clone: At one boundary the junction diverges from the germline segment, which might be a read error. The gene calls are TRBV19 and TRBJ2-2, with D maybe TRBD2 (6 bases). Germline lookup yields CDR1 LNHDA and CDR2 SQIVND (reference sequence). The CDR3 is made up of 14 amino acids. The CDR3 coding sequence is TGTGCCAGTAGTATATCTTCAAGCACCGGGGGGCTGTTTTTT. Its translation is CASSISSSTGGLFF.

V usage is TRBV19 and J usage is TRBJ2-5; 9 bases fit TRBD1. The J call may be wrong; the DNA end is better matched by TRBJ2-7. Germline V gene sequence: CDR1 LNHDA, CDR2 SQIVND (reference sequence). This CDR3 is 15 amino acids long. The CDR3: CASSLGTGYSYEQYF. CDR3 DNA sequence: TGTGCCAGTAGCCTAGGGACAGGGTACTCCTACGAGCAGTACTTC.

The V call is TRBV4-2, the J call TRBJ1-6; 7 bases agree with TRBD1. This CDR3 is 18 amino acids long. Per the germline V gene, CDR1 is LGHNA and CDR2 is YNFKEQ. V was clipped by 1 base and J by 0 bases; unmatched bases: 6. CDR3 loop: CASSQVTGTSSYNSPLHF. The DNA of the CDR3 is TGTGCCAGCAGCCAAGTGACAGGGACGAGCTCCTATAATTCACCCCTCCACTTT.

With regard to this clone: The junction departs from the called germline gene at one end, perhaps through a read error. CDR3 region: CACSGRRGDEQFF. CDR3 sequence (DNA): TGTGCCTGCAGCGGGAGAAGAGGGGATGAGCAGTTCTTC. The V call is TRBV28, the J call TRBJ2-1; 8 positions match TRBD2. The CDR3 length is 13 residues. In germline, CDR1 is MDHEN, CDR2 SYDVKM.

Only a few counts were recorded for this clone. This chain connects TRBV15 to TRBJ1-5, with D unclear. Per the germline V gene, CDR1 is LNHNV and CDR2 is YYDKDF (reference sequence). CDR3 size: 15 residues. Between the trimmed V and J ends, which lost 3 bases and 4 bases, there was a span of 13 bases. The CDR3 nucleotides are TGTGCCACCAGCAGCACGGCAGACCTAAATCAGCCCCAGCATTTT. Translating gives CATSSTADLNQPQHF.

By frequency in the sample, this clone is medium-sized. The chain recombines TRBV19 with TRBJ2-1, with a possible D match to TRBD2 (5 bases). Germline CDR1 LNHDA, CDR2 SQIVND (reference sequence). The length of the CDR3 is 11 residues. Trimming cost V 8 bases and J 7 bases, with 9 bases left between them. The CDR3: CASALANEQFF. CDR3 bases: TGTGCCAGTGCCCTAGCAAATGAGCAGTTCTTC.

CDR3 in DNA: TGTGCCAGCTCGACTAGCGGGACCACAGATACGCAGTATTTT. Protein product: CASSTSGTTDTQYF. The V gene is TRBV6-5, the J gene TRBJ2-3; 11 positions match TRBD2. The CDR3 covers 14 residues. CDR1 MNHEY and CDR2 SVGAGI come from the germline V gene. J gave up 2 bases and V 8 bases, and 3 bases lay outside the gene matches.